The T cell receptor beta chain under discussion was sequenced for a study of beta chain features in type 1 diabetes. Sorting gave populations that all exceeded 98% purity. On this clone: The sample contains more than one DNA sequence encoding this CDR3.

Every isolated RNA sample was fully reverse transcribed, so sequencing captured expressed TCRB transcripts. Libraries were prepared by immunoSEQ multiplex PCR; TCRdb keeps only in-frame clonotypes and omits some of them. Of 350,000 to 450,000 clones in the sample, approximately 15% are singletons; the top ten hold approximately 0.035%. V lost 1 base, J lost 0 bases, and 4 bases lay in between. CDR3 size: 13 residues. CDR1 is GTSNPN and CDR2 is SVGIG in the germline V gene (reference sequence). V and J are TRBV30 and TRBJ1-5; no definite D call. This receptor was identified in a man aged 25-45 years in good health. Sequencing was carried out using naive CD4+ T cells from blood. CDR3 protein: CAWSGSSNQPQHF. CDR3 bases: TGTGCCTGGAGTGGAAGTAGCAATCAGCCCCAGCATTTT.